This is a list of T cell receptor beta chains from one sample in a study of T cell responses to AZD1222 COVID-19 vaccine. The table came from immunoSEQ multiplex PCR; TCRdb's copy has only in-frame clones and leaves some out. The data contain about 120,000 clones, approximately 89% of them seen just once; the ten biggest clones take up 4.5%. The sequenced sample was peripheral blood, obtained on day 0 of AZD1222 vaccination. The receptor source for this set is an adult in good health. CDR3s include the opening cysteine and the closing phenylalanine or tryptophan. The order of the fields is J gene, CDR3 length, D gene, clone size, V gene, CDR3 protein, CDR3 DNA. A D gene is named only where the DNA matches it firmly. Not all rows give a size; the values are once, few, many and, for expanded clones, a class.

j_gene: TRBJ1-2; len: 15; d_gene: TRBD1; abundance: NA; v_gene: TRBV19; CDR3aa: CASSLAGGFRYGYTF; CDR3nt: TGTGCCAGTAGTTTGGCAGGGGGCTTTCGGTATGGCTACACCTTC
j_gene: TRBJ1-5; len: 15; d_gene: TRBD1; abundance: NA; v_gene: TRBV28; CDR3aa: CASSSGTGVHQPQHF; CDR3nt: TGTGCCAGCTCGTCCGGGACAGGGGTCCATCAGCCCCAGCATTTT
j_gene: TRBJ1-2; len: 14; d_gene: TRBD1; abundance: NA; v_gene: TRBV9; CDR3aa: CASSRDSTNYGYTF; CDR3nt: TGTGCCAGCAGCCGGGACAGCACTAACTATGGCTACACCTTC
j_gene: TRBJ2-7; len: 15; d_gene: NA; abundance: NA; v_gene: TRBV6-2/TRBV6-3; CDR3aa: CASSYRETSTDEQYF; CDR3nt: TGTGCCAGCAGTTACAGGGAGACCTCTACCGACGAGCAGTACTTC
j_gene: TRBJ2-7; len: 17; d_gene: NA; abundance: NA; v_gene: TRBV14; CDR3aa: CASSQDQIRAGVGEQYF; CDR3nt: TGTGCCAGCAGCCAAGATCAGATCCGTGCAGGTGTAGGAGAGCAGTACTTC
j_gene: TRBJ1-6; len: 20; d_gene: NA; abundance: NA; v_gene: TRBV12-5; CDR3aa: CASGLVLSQGKETGNSPLHF; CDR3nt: TGTGCTAGTGGTTTGGTACTCTCCCAGGGGAAGGAGACGGGGAATTCACCCCTCCACTTT
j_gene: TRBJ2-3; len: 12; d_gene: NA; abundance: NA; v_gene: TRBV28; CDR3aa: CATKGVPDTQYF; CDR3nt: TGTGCCACAAAAGGGGTGCCAGATACGCAGTATTTT
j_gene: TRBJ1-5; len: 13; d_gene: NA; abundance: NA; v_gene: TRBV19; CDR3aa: CASSRGPDQPQHF; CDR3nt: TGTGCCAGTAGTCGGGGACCCGATCAGCCCCAGCATTTT
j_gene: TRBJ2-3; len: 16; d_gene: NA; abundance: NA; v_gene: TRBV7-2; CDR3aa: CASSLGAIRETDTQYF; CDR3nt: TGTGCCAGCAGCTTAGGAGCTATCAGGGAGACAGATACGCAGTATTTT
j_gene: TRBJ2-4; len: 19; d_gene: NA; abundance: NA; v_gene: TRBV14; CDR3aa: CASSPTRFPTGPAKNIQYF; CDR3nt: TGTGCCAGCAGCCCCACCCGTTTCCCGACCGGTCCAGCCAAAAACATTCAGTACTTC
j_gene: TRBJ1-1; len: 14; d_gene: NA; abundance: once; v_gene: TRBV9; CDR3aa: CASSVGPEETEAFF; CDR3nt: TGTGCCAGCAGCGTAGGTCCGGAGGAGACTGAAGCTTTCTTT
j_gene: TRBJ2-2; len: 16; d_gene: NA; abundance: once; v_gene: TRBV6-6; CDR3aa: CASSYPEGANTGELFF; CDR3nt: TGTGCCAGCAGTTACCCTGAGGGGGCGAACACCGGGGAGCTGTTTTTT
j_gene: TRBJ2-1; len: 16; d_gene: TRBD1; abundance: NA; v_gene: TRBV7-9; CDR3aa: CASSSTDRGRGNEQFF; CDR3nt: TGTGCCAGCAGCTCCACCGACAGGGGGCGAGGGAATGAGCAGTTCTTC
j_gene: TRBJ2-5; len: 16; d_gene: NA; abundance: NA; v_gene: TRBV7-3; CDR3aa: CASSLTPVGIQETQYF; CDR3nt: TGTGCCAGCAGCTTGACCCCCGTGGGGATTCAAGAGACCCAGTACTTC
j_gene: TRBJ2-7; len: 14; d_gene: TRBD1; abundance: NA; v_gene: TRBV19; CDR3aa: CASSSGQGAYEQYF; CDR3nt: TGTGCCAGTAGCTCGGGACAGGGGGCTTACGAGCAGTACTTC
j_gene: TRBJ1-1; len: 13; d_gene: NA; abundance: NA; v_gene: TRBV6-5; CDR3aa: CASSLDGNTEAFF; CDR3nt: TGTGCCAGCAGTTTGGACGGGAACACTGAAGCTTTCTTT
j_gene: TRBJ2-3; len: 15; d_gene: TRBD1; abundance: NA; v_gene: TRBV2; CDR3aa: CASSGQGTSTDTQYF; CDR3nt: TGTGCCAGCAGTGGACAGGGTACTAGCACAGATACGCAGTATTTT
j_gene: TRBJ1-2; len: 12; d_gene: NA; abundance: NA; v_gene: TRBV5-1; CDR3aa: CASSLGEHGYTF; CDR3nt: TGCGCCAGCAGCTTGGGAGAACATGGCTACACCTTC
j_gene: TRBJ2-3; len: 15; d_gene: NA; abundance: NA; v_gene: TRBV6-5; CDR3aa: CASSPPRDGTDTQYF; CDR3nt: TGTGCCAGCAGCCCACCCAGGGACGGCACAGATACGCAGTATTTT
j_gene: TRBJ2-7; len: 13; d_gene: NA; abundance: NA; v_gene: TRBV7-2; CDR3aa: CASSSGTPGKQYF; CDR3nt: TGTGCCAGCAGTTCTGGGACCCCCGGCAAGCAGTACTTC
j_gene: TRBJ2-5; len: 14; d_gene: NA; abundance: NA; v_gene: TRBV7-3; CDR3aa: CASSLGGRAETQYF; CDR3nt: TGTGCCAGCAGCTTAGGTGGTAGGGCGGAGACCCAGTACTTC
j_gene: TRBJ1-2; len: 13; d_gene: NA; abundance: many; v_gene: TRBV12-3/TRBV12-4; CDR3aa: CASSSETYYGYTF; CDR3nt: TGTGCCAGCAGTTCAGAGACGTACTATGGCTACACCTTC
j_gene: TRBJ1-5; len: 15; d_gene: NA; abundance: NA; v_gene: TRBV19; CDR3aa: CASSVPIVSNQPQHF; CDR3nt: TGTGCCAGTAGTGTCCCCATAGTTAGCAATCAGCCCCAGCATTTT
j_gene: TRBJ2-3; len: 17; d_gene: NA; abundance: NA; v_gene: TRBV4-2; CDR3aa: CASSQGRARGRTDTQYF; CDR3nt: TGTGCCAGCAGCCAAGGGAGGGCGCGGGGACGGACAGATACGCAGTATTTT
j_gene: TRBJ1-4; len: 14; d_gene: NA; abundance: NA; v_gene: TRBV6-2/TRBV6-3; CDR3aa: CASSYGQFNEKLFF; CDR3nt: TGTGCCAGCAGTTACGGGCAGTTCAATGAAAAACTGTTTTTT
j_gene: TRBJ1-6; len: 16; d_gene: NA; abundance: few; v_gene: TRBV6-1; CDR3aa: CASSEIWGTDNSPLHF; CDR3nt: TGTGCCAGCAGTGAGATTTGGGGGACCGATAATTCACCCCTCCACTTT